This T cell receptor (beta chain) was recovered during a study of blood T cell repertoires in COVID-19. Sequenced by immunoSEQ multiplex PCR; TCRdb stores in-frame clones only, minus some. The data show some 70,000 clones, with 80% to 85% seen just once and 1.5% to 2% held by the top ten. The CDR3 totals 15 residues. Germline trimming cut 4 bases from V and 2 bases from J; bases unmatched to any gene: 6. CDR1 and CDR2 (germline): SGHTA, FQGTGA. Source material: peripheral blood. This TCR derives from a woman aged 60 to 75 with acute or convalescent COVID-19. This chain connects TRBV7-3 to TRBJ1-1; the match to TRBD1 covers 8 bases. CDR3 coding DNA: TGTGCCAGCAGCTCGCAGGGGGCCCTCAACACTGAAGCTTTCTTT. Its protein is CASSSQGALNTEAFF.